This is a list of T cell receptor beta chains from one sample in a study of blood T cells in healthy people across ages. TCRdb re-called the 5' RACE reads through MiXCR, storing one row per CDR3 protein. The sample includes about 800,000 distinct CDR3 sequences, roughly 60% seen only once; the top ten take about 20%. The sample consisted of blood. These receptors all stem from a man younger than 45 in good health. Each CDR3 is given with its conserved first and last residue. D genes are given only for firm matches. Clone size appears in some rows only: once, few, many, or a class for an expanded clone.

size: -
J: TRBJ2-5
V: TRBV7-2
D: TRBD2
CDR3: CASSPRLAGGGKETQYF
DNA: TGTGCCAGCAGCCCTAGACTAGCGGGAGGGGGGAAAGAGACCCAGTACTTC

size: -
J: TRBJ2-7
V: TRBV4-1
D: TRBD1
CDR3: CASSRGQGSFYEQYF
DNA: TGCGCCAGCAGCCGGGGACAGGGGAGCTTTTACGAGCAGTACTTC

size: once
J: TRBJ2-3
V: TRBV6-5
D: -
CDR3: CASSRSGRLTDTQYF
DNA: TGTGCCAGCAGTCGCTCCGGGCGGCTCACAGATACGCAGTATTTT

size: -
J: TRBJ1-6
V: TRBV6-1
D: -
CDR3: CASSEADSSSYNSPLHF
DNA: TGTGCCAGCAGTGAGGCTGACAGCAGCTCCTATAATTCACCCCTCCACTTT

size: -
J: TRBJ2-7
V: TRBV7-9
D: -
CDR3: CASEGEGDEQYF
DNA: TGTGCCAGCGAGGGTGAGGGTGACGAGCAGTACTTC

size: -
J: TRBJ2-5
V: TRBV6-2/TRBV6-3
D: -
CDR3: CASSYGRWNSYGQYF
DNA: TGTGCCAGCAGTTATGGTCGGTGGAACTCCTACGGGCAGTACTTC

size: few
J: TRBJ2-1
V: TRBV6-2/TRBV6-3
D: TRBD1
CDR3: CASRPTNRGRSYNEQFF
DNA: TGTGCCAGCAGACCAACTAACAGGGGACGGTCCTACAATGAGCAGTTCTTC

size: -
J: TRBJ2-1
V: TRBV6-4
D: TRBD2
CDR3: CASSDGTSGNNEQFF
DNA: TGTGCCAGCAGCGACGGGACTAGCGGAAACAATGAGCAGTTCTTC

size: -
J: TRBJ2-1
V: TRBV29-1
D: TRBD2
CDR3: CSVELAGVGNEQFF
DNA: TGCAGCGTTGAGCTAGCGGGAGTAGGTAATGAGCAGTTCTTC

size: -
J: TRBJ2-7
V: TRBV28
D: -
CDR3: CASSFPGFPYEQYF
DNA: TGTGCCAGCAGCTTCCCGGGATTCCCGTACGAGCAGTACTTC

size: -
J: TRBJ2-5
V: TRBV18
D: -
CDR3: CASSPPGSETQYF
DNA: TGTGCCAGCTCACCACCGGGTTCGGAGACCCAGTACTTC

size: few
J: TRBJ2-5
V: TRBV7-2
D: -
CDR3: CASSFPQGETQYF
DNA: TGTGCCAGCAGCTTCCCACAGGGAGAGACCCAGTACTTC

size: -
J: TRBJ2-7
V: TRBV7-9
D: TRBD1
CDR3: CASSPDRGARSEQYF
DNA: TGTGCCAGCAGCCCGGACAGGGGCGCGAGATCGGAGCAGTACTTC

size: -
J: TRBJ1-4
V: TRBV12-3/TRBV12-4
D: TRBD1
CDR3: CASSSRQGVAEKLFF
DNA: TGTGCCAGCAGTTCCCGACAGGGGGTGGCTGAAAAACTGTTTTTT

size: few
J: TRBJ2-3
V: TRBV29-1
D: TRBD2
CDR3: CSVLAGSTQYF
DNA: TGCAGCGTGCTAGCGGGCTCTACGCAGTATTTT

size: few
J: TRBJ2-1
V: TRBV4-3
D: -
CDR3: CASSQDRGPYGGEQFF
DNA: TGCGCCAGCAGCCAAGATAGGGGGCCCTACGGGGGTGAGCAGTTCTTC

size: -
J: TRBJ2-1
V: TRBV6-2/TRBV6-3
D: -
CDR3: CASSQPANPYNEQFF
DNA: TGTGCCAGCAGCCAACCTGCCAATCCCTACAATGAGCAGTTCTTC

size: few
J: TRBJ2-5
V: TRBV3-1
D: -
CDR3: CASSHYQGQETQYF
DNA: TGTGCCAGCAGCCATTATCAGGGTCAGGAGACCCAGTACTTC